What follows describes a single TCR beta chain. Its antigen remains unknown. The sample is drawn from a study of cytomegalovirus exposure and HLA in healthy donors. Study conclusions and caveats: In a later analysis, V- and J-gene trimming of beta chains associated with a DCLRE1C missense variant, replicated independently. Accurate prediction of HLA-A and HLA-B alleles (for most subjects) was reportedly achieved from TCR beta sequences. Productive rates of about 87% or about 30% were seen for most TCR beta V segments in an earlier analysis.

There are 14 residues in the CDR3. V lost 4 bases and J lost 8; bases outside the gene matches: 10. Germline CDR1 MNHNS, CDR2 SASEGT. The PCR was carried out with 60 Vbeta primers and 13 Jbeta primers. The protocol was immunoSEQ multiplex PCR, while the TCRdb copy is restricted to in-frame clones and leaves out a portion. The sample table includes 150,000 to 200,000 clones. The genes are TRBV6-1 and TRBJ1-2, with 7 bases fitting TRBD1. This receptor was taken from a woman between 18 and 30 years old in good health and CMV-seropositive. Sequencing was carried out using PBMCs. CDR3 in DNA: TGTGCCAGCAGTGGGACACAGGGGAGGAGAGGCTACACCTTC. Translating it yields CASSGTQGRRGYTF.